Reported below is one T cell receptor beta chain. TCRdb fed the 5' RACE reads into MiXCR, producing one record per CDR3 protein. The data show about 530,000 distinct CDR3 sequences, with around 20% seen just once and around 0.5% held by the top ten. Germline V CDR1 and CDR2: ENHRY, SYGVKD. The V segment lost 7 bases and the J segment 2 bases; nucleotides outside the gene matches: 2. The CDR3 has 14 amino acids. These data originate in a study of identical twins. This sample also belongs to another study, concerning yellow fever vaccine responses in identical twins.

The sequence was collected from a woman aged 18-29 years in good health. The material sequenced was CD4+ T cells sorted from blood. The chain is built from TRBV10-3 and TRBJ2-1; the match to TRBD1 covers 10 bases. CDR3 DNA: TGTGCCATCACGACAGGGGGCGCCTACAATGAGCAGTTCTTC. It translates to CAITTGGAYNEQFF.